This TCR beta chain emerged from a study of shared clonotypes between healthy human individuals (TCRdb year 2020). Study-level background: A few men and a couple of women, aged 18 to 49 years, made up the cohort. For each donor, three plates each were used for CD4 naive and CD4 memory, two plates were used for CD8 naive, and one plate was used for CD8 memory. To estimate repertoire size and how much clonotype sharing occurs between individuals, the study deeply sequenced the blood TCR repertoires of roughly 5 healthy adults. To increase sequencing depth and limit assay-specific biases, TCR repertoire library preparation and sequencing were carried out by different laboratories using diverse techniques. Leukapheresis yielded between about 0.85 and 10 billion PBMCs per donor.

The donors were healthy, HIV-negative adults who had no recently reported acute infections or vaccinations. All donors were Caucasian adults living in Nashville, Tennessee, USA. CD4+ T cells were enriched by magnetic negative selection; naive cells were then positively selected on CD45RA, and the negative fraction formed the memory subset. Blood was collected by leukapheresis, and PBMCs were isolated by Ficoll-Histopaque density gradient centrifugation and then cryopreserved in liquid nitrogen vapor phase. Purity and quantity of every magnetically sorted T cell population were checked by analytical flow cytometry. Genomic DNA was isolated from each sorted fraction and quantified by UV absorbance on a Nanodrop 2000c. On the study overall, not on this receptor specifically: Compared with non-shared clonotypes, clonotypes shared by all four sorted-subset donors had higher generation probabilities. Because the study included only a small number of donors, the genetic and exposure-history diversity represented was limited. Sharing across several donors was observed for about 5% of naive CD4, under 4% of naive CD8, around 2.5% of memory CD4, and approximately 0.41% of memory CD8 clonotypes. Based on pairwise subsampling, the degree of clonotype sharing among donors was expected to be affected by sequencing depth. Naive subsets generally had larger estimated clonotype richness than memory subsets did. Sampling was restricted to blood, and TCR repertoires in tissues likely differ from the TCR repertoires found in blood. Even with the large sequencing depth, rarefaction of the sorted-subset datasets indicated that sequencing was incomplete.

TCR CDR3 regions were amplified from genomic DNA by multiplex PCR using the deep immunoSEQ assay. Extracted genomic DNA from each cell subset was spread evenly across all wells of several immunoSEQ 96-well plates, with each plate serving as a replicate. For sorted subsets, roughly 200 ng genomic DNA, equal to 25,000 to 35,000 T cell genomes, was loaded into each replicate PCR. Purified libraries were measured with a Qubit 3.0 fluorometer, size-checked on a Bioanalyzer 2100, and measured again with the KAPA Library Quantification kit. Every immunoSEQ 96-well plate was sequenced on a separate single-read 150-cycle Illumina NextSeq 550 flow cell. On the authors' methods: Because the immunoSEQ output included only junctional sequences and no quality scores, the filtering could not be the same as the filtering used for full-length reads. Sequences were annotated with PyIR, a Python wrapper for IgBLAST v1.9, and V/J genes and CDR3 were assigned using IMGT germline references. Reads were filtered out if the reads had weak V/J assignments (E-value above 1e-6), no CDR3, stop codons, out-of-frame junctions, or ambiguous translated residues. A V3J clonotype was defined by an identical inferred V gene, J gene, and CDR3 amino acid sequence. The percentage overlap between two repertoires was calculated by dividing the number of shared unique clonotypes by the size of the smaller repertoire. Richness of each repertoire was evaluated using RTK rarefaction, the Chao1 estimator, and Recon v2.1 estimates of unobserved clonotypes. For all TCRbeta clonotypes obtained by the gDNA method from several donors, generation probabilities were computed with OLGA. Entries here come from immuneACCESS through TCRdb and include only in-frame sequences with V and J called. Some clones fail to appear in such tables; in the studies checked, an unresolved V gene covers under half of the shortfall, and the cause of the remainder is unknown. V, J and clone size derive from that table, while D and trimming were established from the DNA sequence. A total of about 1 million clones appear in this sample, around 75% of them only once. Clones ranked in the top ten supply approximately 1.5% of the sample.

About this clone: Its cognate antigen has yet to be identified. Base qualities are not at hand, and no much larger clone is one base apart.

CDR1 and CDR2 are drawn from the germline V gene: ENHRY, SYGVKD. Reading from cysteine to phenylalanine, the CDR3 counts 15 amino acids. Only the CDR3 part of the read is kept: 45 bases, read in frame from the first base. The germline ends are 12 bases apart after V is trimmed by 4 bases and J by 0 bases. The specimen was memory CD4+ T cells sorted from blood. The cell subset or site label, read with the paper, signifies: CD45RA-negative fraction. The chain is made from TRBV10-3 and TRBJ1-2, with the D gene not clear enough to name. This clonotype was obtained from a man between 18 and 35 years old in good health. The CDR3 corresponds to CAISGRSDSNYGYTF. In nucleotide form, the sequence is TGTGCCATCAGTGGACGCTCTGATTCTAACTATGGCTACACCTTC.